The rows below give T cell receptor beta chains drawn from one sample of a study of blood T cell repertoires in COVID-19. Assay: immunoSEQ multiplex PCR; the TCRdb copy retains only in-frame clones and omits some. The top ten clones hold around 0.3% of a sample with some 670,000 clones, 90% of them seen once. Source material: peripheral blood. These receptors were obtained from a woman younger than 35 with acute or convalescent COVID-19. Both conserved end residues are part of each CDR3. The D gene is left open where the match is weak. Clone size, where shown, is once, few, many, or a class for clones that have expanded.

DNA: TGTGCCAGCAGCTTAGGGGCAGGGGGCCCTTTTAATTCACCCCTCCACTTT
CDR3: CASSLGAGGPFNSPLHF
D: TRBD1
V: TRBV7-6
size: -
J: TRBJ1-6

DNA: TGTGCCAGCAGTGATCAGGCAGGGTGGGTCCAGCCCCAGCATTTT
CDR3: CASSDQAGWVQPQHF
D: -
V: TRBV6-1
size: -
J: TRBJ1-5

DNA: TGCGCCAGCAGCCAAGGGTACGGGGAGGTGGGCATTCAGTACTTC
CDR3: CASSQGYGEVGIQYF
D: -
V: TRBV4-3
size: -
J: TRBJ2-4

DNA: TGTGCAAGTCGCTTAGGACTGATTTCACTTACTTCACCCCTCCACTTT
CDR3: CASRLGLISLTSPLHF
D: -
V: TRBV12-2
size: -
J: TRBJ1-6

DNA: TGTGCCAGCAGCGTAGCGACTAGCGGCTACGAGCAGTACTTC
CDR3: CASSVATSGYEQYF
D: TRBD2
V: TRBV9
size: -
J: TRBJ2-7

DNA: TGTGCCAGCAGCGACCGGGACAGGGCAAATGGCTACACCTTC
CDR3: CASSDRDRANGYTF
D: TRBD1
V: TRBV9
size: -
J: TRBJ1-2

DNA: TGTGCCATCAAACCTGGACAGGAGGTTGGGGGCTACACCTTC
CDR3: CAIKPGQEVGGYTF
D: TRBD1
V: TRBV10-3
size: -
J: TRBJ1-2

DNA: TGCGCCAGCAGCTTTACGGGCTATGGCTACACCTTC
CDR3: CASSFTGYGYTF
D: -
V: TRBV5-1
size: -
J: TRBJ1-2

DNA: TGTGCCAGCAGATCGACGGGGGACCAGAACTATGGCTACACCTTC
CDR3: CASRSTGDQNYGYTF
D: -
V: TRBV25-1
size: -
J: TRBJ1-2

DNA: TGTGCCAGCAGAATACAGGGGCCACCCCTCCACTTT
CDR3: CASRIQGPPLHF
D: TRBD1
V: TRBV2
size: -
J: TRBJ1-6

DNA: TGTGCCAGCAGCCACGCCGACTTGAAAAACACAGATACGCAGTATTTT
CDR3: CASSHADLKNTDTQYF
D: -
V: TRBV7-2
size: -
J: TRBJ2-3

DNA: TGTGCCAGCAGTTACCCTACCTCCGATGGCTACACCTTC
CDR3: CASSYPTSDGYTF
D: -
V: TRBV6-5
size: -
J: TRBJ1-2

DNA: TGTGCCAGCAGACCCACAGGGACGGGAGGAAACACCATATATTTT
CDR3: CASRPTGTGGNTIYF
D: -
V: TRBV6-5
size: -
J: TRBJ1-3

DNA: TGTGCCAGCAGCTTGGCAGGGGGTTGGTACTATGGCTACACCTTC
CDR3: CASSLAGGWYYGYTF
D: TRBD1
V: TRBV5-5
size: -
J: TRBJ1-2

DNA: TGTGCCAGCAGTTTGGAAGGGGGTTCCTACGAGCAGTACTTC
CDR3: CASSLEGGSYEQYF
D: -
V: TRBV27
size: -
J: TRBJ2-7

DNA: TGTGCCACCAGGGGGGGGCCCGAGCCCCAGCATTTT
CDR3: CATRGGPEPQHF
D: -
V: TRBV15
size: -
J: TRBJ1-5

DNA: TGTGCCAGCAGCCTGGACACGGTTTATAATTCACCCCTCCACTTT
CDR3: CASSLDTVYNSPLHF
D: -
V: TRBV7-8
size: -
J: TRBJ1-6

DNA: TGTGCCAGCAGCCACCCCCGGTCCGGACAGGGAGGCAACTATGGCTACACCTTC
CDR3: CASSHPRSGQGGNYGYTF
D: TRBD1
V: TRBV4-2
size: -
J: TRBJ1-2

DNA: TGTGCCAGTAGTACCTTAATAGCAGATACGCAGTATTTT
CDR3: CASSTLIADTQYF
D: -
V: TRBV19
size: -
J: TRBJ2-3

DNA: TGTGCCAGCAGTACCGGGACAGGGCTCTTTGGCTACACCTTC
CDR3: CASSTGTGLFGYTF
D: TRBD1
V: TRBV28
size: -
J: TRBJ1-2

DNA: TGTGCCAGCTCCCTCCAGGACAGGTCGAACACTGAAGCTTTCTTT
CDR3: CASSLQDRSNTEAFF
D: TRBD1
V: TRBV18
size: -
J: TRBJ1-1

DNA: TGTGCCAGCAGTCGGACACCTAACACTGAAGCTTTCTTT
CDR3: CASSRTPNTEAFF
D: -
V: TRBV2
size: -
J: TRBJ1-1

DNA: TGTGCCAGCAGCACAAGGGGTCAGTTGGGTGAAGCTTTCTTT
CDR3: CASSTRGQLGEAFF
D: -
V: TRBV3-1/TRBV3-2
size: -
J: TRBJ1-1

DNA: TGTGCCAGCAGTCAACAGGGACATCAGCCCCAGCATTTT
CDR3: CASSQQGHQPQHF
D: -
V: TRBV12-3/TRBV12-4
size: -
J: TRBJ1-5

DNA: TGTGCCAGCAGTCCGGGGACAGGGGCCGGGAGTGGCTACACCTTC
CDR3: CASSPGTGAGSGYTF
D: TRBD1
V: TRBV28
size: -
J: TRBJ1-2

DNA: TGCAGTGCTAGAGACTCGTACACCATATATTTT
CDR3: CSARDSYTIYF
D: -
V: TRBV20-1
size: -
J: TRBJ1-3

DNA: TGTGCCACCAGCACCTGGGGGCAGGGCCGGACCTATAATTCACCCCTCCACTTT
CDR3: CATSTWGQGRTYNSPLHF
D: -
V: TRBV15
size: -
J: TRBJ1-6

DNA: TGTGCCAGCAGCTTGGGACGGGGGTACGAGCAGTACTTC
CDR3: CASSLGRGYEQYF
D: -
V: TRBV11-2
size: -
J: TRBJ2-7

DNA: TGTGCCAGCAGCTCCCGGGACAGGGGGCGTGGGGCTGAAGCTTTCTTT
CDR3: CASSSRDRGRGAEAFF
D: TRBD1
V: TRBV7-6
size: -
J: TRBJ1-1

DNA: TGTGCCAGCAGCTATAGACAGCGTAAGGCAGATACGCAGTATTTT
CDR3: CASSYRQRKADTQYF
D: -
V: TRBV6-6
size: -
J: TRBJ2-3

DNA: TGCAGCGTTGGAAAGACAGGGCAGAACACTGAAGCTTTCTTT
CDR3: CSVGKTGQNTEAFF
D: TRBD1
V: TRBV29-1
size: -
J: TRBJ1-1

DNA: TGTGCCAGCGCACGGTACAATCAGCCCCAGCATTTT
CDR3: CASARYNQPQHF
D: -
V: TRBV28
size: -
J: TRBJ1-5

DNA: TGTGCCAGCAGCTTAGGGCTTGGCTACGAGCAGTACTTC
CDR3: CASSLGLGYEQYF
D: -
V: TRBV7-3
size: -
J: TRBJ2-7

DNA: TGTGCCAGCAGTACGTCCGGGACAGGGGGTGCCCTTAGAATTAACTATGGCTACACCTTC
CDR3: CASSTSGTGGALRINYGYTF
D: TRBD1
V: TRBV27
size: -
J: TRBJ1-2

DNA: TGCGCCAGCAGCCAAGTCCCTGGGGAGCTGTTTTTT
CDR3: CASSQVPGELFF
D: -
V: TRBV4-1
size: -
J: TRBJ2-2

DNA: TGTGCCAGCAGTGAACAGGGGGACACCGGGGAGCTGTTTTTT
CDR3: CASSEQGDTGELFF
D: TRBD1
V: TRBV2
size: -
J: TRBJ2-2

DNA: TGTGCCAGCAGTGGCCAGGGGGAGTCAACTGAAGCTTTCTTT
CDR3: CASSGQGESTEAFF
D: TRBD1
V: TRBV25-1
size: -
J: TRBJ1-1

DNA: TGCGCCAGCAGCCAAGATCGGGGGGGGCGAATCTATGGCTACACCTTC
CDR3: CASSQDRGGRIYGYTF
D: -
V: TRBV4-3
size: -
J: TRBJ1-2

DNA: TGTGCCAGCAGCCGCCTAGGGACAGGGGTCCATGGCTACACCTTC
CDR3: CASSRLGTGVHGYTF
D: TRBD1
V: TRBV9
size: -
J: TRBJ1-2

DNA: TGTGCCAGCAGCAACCCGACACCTCAAATAGGTGGCTACACCTTC
CDR3: CASSNPTPQIGGYTF
D: -
V: TRBV5-6
size: -
J: TRBJ1-2

DNA: TGTGCCAGCAGCCAAGAGGGCCTTGGAGCTTTCTTT
CDR3: CASSQEGLGAFF
D: -
V: TRBV3-1/TRBV3-2
size: -
J: TRBJ1-1

DNA: TGTGCCAGCACGTCATCAGAGCGAGGCTACACCTTC
CDR3: CASTSSERGYTF
D: -
V: TRBV6-6
size: -
J: TRBJ1-2

DNA: TGTGCCAGCGTTAGGGAACAGGGGAACACCGGGGAGCTGTTTTTT
CDR3: CASVREQGNTGELFF
D: -
V: TRBV6-5
size: few
J: TRBJ2-2

DNA: TGTGCCAGCAGTGAAGGACTAGCGGGGGGGTCCGATACGCAGTATTTT
CDR3: CASSEGLAGGSDTQYF
D: TRBD2
V: TRBV2
size: -
J: TRBJ2-3

DNA: TGTGCCAGCAGCTTAGATCAACGGACTCGACCAAGCTCCTACGAGCAGTACTTC
CDR3: CASSLDQRTRPSSYEQYF
D: -
V: TRBV11-3
size: few
J: TRBJ2-7

DNA: TGTGCCGTACTGCCGGGACAGGGTCTTACGCAGTATTTT
CDR3: CAVLPGQGLTQYF
D: TRBD1
V: TRBV15
size: -
J: TRBJ2-3

DNA: TGCGCCAGCAGCATGGACACCTCTGGCATCGCCTTC
CDR3: CASSMDTSGIAF
D: -
V: TRBV5-1
size: -
J: TRBJ1-2

DNA: TGTGCCAGCATGGAGTCGGGAGCCTCTGGAAACACCATATATTTT
CDR3: CASMESGASGNTIYF
D: -
V: TRBV6-5
size: -
J: TRBJ1-3

DNA: TGTGCCAGCAGTTTACTCGCTTCAGGTACGCAGTATTTT
CDR3: CASSLLASGTQYF
D: -
V: TRBV12-3/TRBV12-4
size: -
J: TRBJ2-3